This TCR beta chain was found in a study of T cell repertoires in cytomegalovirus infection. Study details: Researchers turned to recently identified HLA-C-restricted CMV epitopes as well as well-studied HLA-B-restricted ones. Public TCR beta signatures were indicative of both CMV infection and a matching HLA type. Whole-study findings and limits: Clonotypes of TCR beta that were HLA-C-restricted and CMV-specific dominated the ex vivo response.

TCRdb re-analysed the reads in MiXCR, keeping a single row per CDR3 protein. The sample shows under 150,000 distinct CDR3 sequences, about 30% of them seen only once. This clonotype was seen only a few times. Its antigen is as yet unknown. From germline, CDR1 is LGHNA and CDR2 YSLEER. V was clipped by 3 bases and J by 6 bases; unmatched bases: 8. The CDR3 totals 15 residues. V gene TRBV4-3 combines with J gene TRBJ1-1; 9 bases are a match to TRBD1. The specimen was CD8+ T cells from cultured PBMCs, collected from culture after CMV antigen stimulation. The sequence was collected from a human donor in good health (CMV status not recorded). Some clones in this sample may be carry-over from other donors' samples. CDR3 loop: CASSHADRGRAEAFF. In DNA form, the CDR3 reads TGCGCCAGCAGCCATGCGGACAGGGGAAGGGCTGAAGCTTTCTTT.